These 21 T cell receptor beta chains were sequenced from one sample in a study of breast tumors, draining lymph nodes, adjacent tissues. TCRdb ran MiXCR on the multiplex PCR reads and lists one entry per CDR3 protein. The table includes some 200,000 distinct CDR3 sequences, roughly 31% detected once. The lymph nodes were axillary draining lymph nodes from breast cancer patients. The sequencing input was axillary lymph node tissue. These TCRs come from a female donor with breast cancer. Some clones in this sample may be carry-over from other donors' samples.

V gene TRBV7-8 combines with J gene TRBJ2-3; 9 bases agree with TRBD2. Germline V gene sequence: CDR1 SGHVS, CDR2 FQNEAQ. The V gene end was trimmed by 3 bases and the J gene end by 3 bases; junction bases not matched to a gene: 1. This CDR3 region has 14 residues. DNA for the CDR3: TGTGCCAGCAGCTTGCGGGAGGGGACAGATACGCAGTATTTT. Protein product: CASSLREGTDTQYF.

This chain links TRBV27 with TRBJ2-7; D is possibly TRBD2 (5 bases). This CDR3 region has 15 residues. In germline, CDR1 is MNHEY, CDR2 SMNVEV (reference sequence). V gave up 0 bases and J gave up 5 bases, with 14 bases separating them. The CDR3 region has the DNA TGTGCCAGCAGTTTATCATCCGGGCTAGCCCACGAGCAGTACTTC. This codes for CASSLSSGLAHEQYF.

In its sample, this clonotype was seen many times. The rearrangement joins TRBV7-2 to TRBJ2-5, with D maybe TRBD2 (5 bases). CDR3 size: 18 residues. V was cut by 0 bases and J by 5 bases, with 22 bases left in between. Germline CDR1 reads SGHTA; CDR2 reads FQGNSA. The CDR3 reads CASSLAAASKSVWETQYF. In nucleotides, the CDR3 is TGTGCCAGCAGCTTAGCGGCCGCTAGCAAGTCGGTGTGGGAGACCCAGTACTTC.

Many counts were recorded for this clonotype. The chain carries TRBV18 and TRBJ1-2; TRBD1 agrees at 7 bases. Trimming removed 3 bases from V and 0 bases from J; junction bases left unmatched: 7. CDR1 is KGHSH, CDR2 LQKENI, per germline. This CDR3 comprises 16 residues. The CDR3 bases are TGTGCCAGCTCACCGAGACAGGGAGATACTAACTATGGCTACACCTTC. This encodes CASSPRQGDTNYGYTF.

There are many counts of this clonotype. The chain is built from TRBV3-1 and TRBJ2-7, with 8 nucleotides matching TRBD2. After removal of 2 bases from V and 1 base from J, the junction contained 7 bases not matched to a gene. Germline CDR1 is LGHDT and CDR2 is YNNKEL (reference sequence). This CDR3 spans 16 amino acids. The CDR3 region is CASSQLGTRASYEQYF. Written as DNA, the CDR3 is TGTGCCAGCAGCCAACTCGGGACTAGGGCTTCCTACGAGCAGTACTTC.

Many counts were recorded for this clonotype. This chain connects TRBV25-1 to TRBJ1-4; D uncertain. This CDR3 is 11 amino acids long. Germline assignment: CDR1 MGHDK and CDR2 SYGVNS. V gave up 1 base and J gave up 7 bases, with 1 base separating them. Here the CDR3 DNA reads TGTGCCAGCAGTGAATTTGAAAAACTGTTTTTT. Its protein product is CASSEFEKLFF.

This clonotype was picked up a small number of times. With a much larger clone just one base away, this may be a read error. The CDR3 does not close with the conserved phenylalanine or tryptophan, likely indicating a read error. The chain employs TRBV19 and TRBJ2-1, with 12 bases identical to TRBD2. Unmatched junction bases numbered 6, after V lost 3 bases and J lost 6 bases. This CDR3 contains 16 residues. The V gene's germline CDR1 is LNHDA and CDR2 SQIVND (reference sequence). In DNA, the CDR3 is TGTGCCAGTAGTATCGGAGGACTAGCGGGACTCAATGAGCAGTTCTCC. Protein: CASSIGGLAGLNEQFS.

The chain employs TRBV6-5 and TRBJ1-2; 7 bases align to TRBD1. CDR3 length equals 17 residues. V trimming: 5 bases; J trimming: 0 bases; junction bases outside the gene matches: 12. Looked up from germline, CDR1 is MNHEY and CDR2 is SVGAGI. This chain's CDR3 is CASSRTYDRATNYGYTF. The DNA of the CDR3 is TGTGCCAGCAGTCGAACCTACGACAGGGCGACTAACTATGGCTACACCTTC.

This clonotype was picked up many times. The chain joins TRBV7-8 to TRBJ2-7, with D tentatively TRBD1 (6 bases). Germline CDR1 reads SGHVS; CDR2 reads FQNEAQ. The CDR3 has 16 residues. V was trimmed by 4 bases and J by 5 bases, leaving 21 bases between them. The CDR3 spells CASSSRGHDIRNEQYF. DNA of the CDR3: TGTGCCAGCAGCTCCCGGGGACACGACATAAGGAACGAGCAGTACTTC. The complete variable domain, with remaining parts taken from reference TRBV7-8 and TRBJ2-7, reads GAGVSQSPRYKVAKRGQDVALRCDPISGHVSLFWYQQALGQGPEFLTYFQNEAQLDKSGLPSDRFFAERPEGSVSTLKIQRTQQEDSAVYLCASSSRGHDIRNEQYFGPGTRLTVT.

By sample fraction, this clonotype is medium-sized. A clone one base away is much larger, so this may be a read error. The chain combines TRBV13 with TRBJ1-6; 7 positions match TRBD1. Germline V CDR1 and CDR2: PRHDT, FYEKMQ (reference sequence). The CDR3 has 15 amino acids. The V gene end was trimmed by 2 bases and the J gene end by 9 bases; junction bases not matched to a gene: 7. The CDR3 spells CASSLLSGTASPLHF. The CDR3 nucleotides are TGTGCCAGCAGCTTACTTTCCGGGACAGCTTCACCCCTCCACTTT. Based on the CDR3 plus reference TRBV13 and TRBJ1-6, the full variable domain is AAGVIQSPRHLIKEKRETATLKCYPIPRHDTVYWYQQGPGQDPQFLISFYEKMQSDKGSIPDRFSAQQFSDYHSELNMSSLELGDSALYFCASSLLSGTASPLHFGNGTRLTVT.

This clonotype was counted at least ten times. The rearrangement joins TRBV2 to TRBJ2-1; TRBD2 is a possible D gene (6 bases). Germline V gene lookup returns CDR1 SNHLY and CDR2 FYNNEI. This CDR3 is 15 amino acids long. Trimming took off 4 bases at V and 5 bases at J, with 15 bases between the two ends. Written as DNA, the CDR3 is TGTGCCAGCAGTGGAAGGGAGGCCCTAGACAATGAGCAGTTCTTC. This sequence encodes CASSGREALDNEQFF.

This clonotype was detected many times. The gene calls are TRBV7-3 and TRBJ2-7, with D tentatively TRBD1 (5 bases). From germline, CDR1 is SGHTA and CDR2 FQGTGA. V was trimmed by 5 bases and J by 1 base, leaving 9 bases between them. The CDR3 covers 13 residues. CDR3 bases: TGTGCCAGCAGCCTGGACACTTCCTACGAGCAGTACTTC. This translates into CASSLDTSYEQYF.

This clonotype has ten or more counts. The chain is built from TRBV20-1 and TRBJ2-1, with 10 bases that match TRBD2. The CDR3 runs to 13 residues. The V and J ends lost 5 bases and 3 bases, in that order; junction bases with no gene match: 1. CDR1 DFQATT and CDR2 SNEGSKA come from the germline V gene (reference sequence). This CDR3 reads CSAASGGYNEQFF. The CDR3 DNA sequence: TGCAGTGCTGCTAGCGGGGGCTACAATGAGCAGTTCTTC.

This clonotype has a count of ten or more. A much larger clone lies a single base off, so this may be a read error. The V and J genes are TRBV20-1 and TRBJ2-6; TRBD1 is a possible D gene (5 bases). The CDR3 has 14 amino acids. Per the germline V gene, CDR1 is DFQATT and CDR2 is SNEGSKA (reference sequence). The CDR3 DNA reads TGCAGTGCTATCCCAGACTCTGGGGCCACCGTCCTGACTTTC. Translation: CSAIPDSGATVLTF.

To note about this clonotype: A much more abundant neighbour one base away suggests this may be a read error. The V call is TRBV19, the J call TRBJ2-1; TRBD1 matches 9 bases. Germline V gene sequence: CDR1 LNHDA, CDR2 SQIVND (reference sequence). The CDR3 extends over 16 amino acids. The CDR3: CVSSPIRGQGSNEQFF. The CDR3 bases are TGTGTCAGTAGTCCCATCCGGGGACAGGGAAGCAATGAGCAGTTCTTC.

This clonotype has at least ten counts. The chain combines TRBV7-2 with TRBJ1-2; D is ambiguous. V lost 3 bases, J lost 5 bases, and 7 bases lay in between. This CDR3 has 12 amino acids. Germline lookup yields CDR1 SGHTA and CDR2 FQGNSA. The CDR3 region is CASSFPDYGYTF. Here the CDR3 DNA reads TGTGCCAGCAGCTTTCCAGATTATGGCTACACCTTC.

The chain joins TRBV20-1 to TRBJ2-3, with D perhaps given as TRBD1 or TRBD2 (6 bases each). The CDR3 sequence is 12 residues long. CDR1 is DFQATT, CDR2 SNEGSKA, per germline (reference sequence). As DNA, the CDR3 is TGCACTGCGGAGGGGGTTGAGGATACGCAGTATTTT. This gives the protein CTAEGVEDTQYF.

The chain combines TRBV7-6 with TRBJ2-1, with a possible D match to TRBD2 (7 bases). There are 14 residues in the CDR3. Germline-derived CDR1 and CDR2 are SGHVS and FNYEAQ. V was clipped by 2 bases and J by 5 bases, with 10 bases between them. The CDR3 region has the DNA TGTGCCAGCAGCTTAAGGGGGGGGAACAATGAGCAGTTCTTC. Translated, it gives CASSLRGGNNEQFF. The full variable domain, in which reference TRBV7-6 and TRBJ2-1 provide the parts outside the CDR3, is GAGVSQSPRYKVTKRGQDVALRCDPISGHVSLYWYRQALGQGPEFLTYFNYEAQQDKSGLPNDRFSAERPEGSISTLTIQRTEQRDSAMYRCASSLRGGNNEQFFGPGTRLTVL.

V and J are TRBV5-1 and TRBJ2-1; 7 nucleotides line up with TRBD2. Germline V gene lookup returns CDR1 SGHRS and CDR2 YFSETQ. Trimming removed 7 bases from V and 15 bases from J; junction bases left unmatched: 13. The length of the CDR3 is 12 residues. CDR3 in DNA: TGCGCCAGCCCGAGGGGTGGGAGCGGGGCGTTCTTC. It yields the protein CASPRGGSGAFF.

This clonotype occurred a few times. Germline and junction disagree at one end, which may indicate a read error. The chain uses TRBV7-9 and TRBJ1-2; D uncertain. The germline V gene encodes CDR1 SEHNR and CDR2 FQNEAQ (reference sequence). The CDR3 has 15 residues. The CDR3 protein is CASSLIADYNYGYPF. The CDR3 DNA follows: TGTGCCAGCAGCTTAATAGCAGATTATAACTATGGCTACCCCTTC. Based on the CDR3 plus reference TRBV7-9 and TRBJ1-2, the full variable domain is DTGVSQNPRHKITKRGQNVTFRCDPISEHNRLYWYRQTLGQGPEFLTYFQNEAQLEKSRLLSDRFSAERPKGSFSTLEIQRTEQGDSAMYLCASSLIADYNYGYPFGSGTRLTVV.

About this clonotype: The junction departs from the called germline gene at one end, perhaps through a read error. The rearrangement joins TRBV7-2 to TRBJ1-2, with D hard to call. This CDR3 contains 13 residues. Germline-derived CDR1 and CDR2 are SGHTA and FQGNSA. For the CDR3, the DNA is TGTGCCAGCAGCTTTCTATGGCGGGAGGGCTACGCCTTC. This gives the protein CASSFLWREGYAF.